This TCR beta chain was sequenced for a study of beta chain features in type 1 diabetes. Study information: Healthy donors resembled patients in age, gender and cell yields. Study-wide results and limits: cDNA sequencing could over-represent cells with high TCR expression. Among patients with Type 1 diabetes, TCRB CDR3s were moderately but significantly shorter in every one of the four CD4+ subsets.

This clone has a single count. The antigen remains undetermined. Sorting that relied on CD45RO/CCR7/CD25/CD127/CD95/CD27 yielded CD4+ naive, central memory, regulatory and stem cell-like memory cells. All of the isolated RNA was reverse transcribed, so expressed TCRB transcripts were sequenced. Naive, central memory and regulatory T cell samples averaged approximately 3.9 million immunoSEQ reads each. Using immunoSEQ multiplex PCR, the repertoire was profiled, and TCRdb retains in-frame clones only, with some absent. The sample lists 550,000 to 850,000 clones; 13% were seen once. What was sequenced was naive CD4+ T cells from blood. This TCR derives from a man aged 18-30 years with type 1 diabetes.

The CDR3 DNA sequence: TGTGCCAGCAGCTTAGGCGGGGGAAGCTCCTACGAGCAGTACTTC. Protein: CASSLGGGSSYEQYF. The genes are TRBV11-1 and TRBJ2-7, with 7 bases lining up with TRBD2. Germline CDR1 SGHAT, CDR2 FQDESV (reference sequence). Unmatched junction bases numbered 3, after V lost 1 base and J lost 0 bases. The CDR3 is made up of 15 amino acids.